The rows below give T cell receptor beta chains drawn from one sample of a study of T cells in Graves' hyperthyroidism and ophthalmopathy. MiXCR was run by TCRdb on the multiplex PCR reads, yielding one entry per CDR3 protein. The sample has 450,000 to 700,000 distinct CDR3 sequences; 46% are singletons. Specimen: peripheral blood or thyroid tissue (not recorded which). The receptors were sampled from a woman aged 18-30 years with Graves' hyperthyroidism. Both conserved end residues are part of each CDR3. D genes are given only for firm matches. Not every row has a clone size; where given, it reads once, few, many or a size class.

V gene	D gene	J gene	clone size	CDR3 protein	CDR3 DNA
TRBV11-2	-	TRBJ1-2	many	CASSFLGRKANYGYTF	TGTGCCAGCAGCTTCCTAGGACGGAAAGCTAACTATGGCTACACCTTC
TRBV12-3/TRBV12-4	TRBD1	TRBJ1-1	many	CASSFEDRGLAFF	TGTGCCAGCAGTTTTGAGGACAGGGGATTGGCTTTCTTT
TRBV5-6	TRBD1	TRBJ1-3	few	CASSSGQGAGNTIYF	TGTGCCAGCAGCTCGGGACAGGGGGCTGGAAACACCATATATTTT
TRBV4-1	TRBD1	TRBJ1-1	many	CASSHGGQGDRSTEAFF	TGCGCCAGCAGCCACGGTGGTCAGGGGGATCGAAGCACTGAAGCTTTCTTT
TRBV29-1	TRBD1	TRBJ1-2	-	CSAGDRGYGYTF	TGCAGCGCTGGAGACAGGGGCTATGGCTACACCTTC
TRBV7-9	-	TRBJ2-4	-	CASNMAGRNIQYF	TGTGCCAGCAATATGGCGGGGCGAAACATTCAGTACTTC
TRBV20-1	TRBD1	TRBJ2-3	-	CSARDTGQGLVTDTQYF	TGCAGTGCTAGAGATACGGGACAGGGGCTTGTCACAGATACGCAGTATTTT
TRBV20-1	-	TRBJ1-6	-	CSATYQGTSPLHF	TGCAGTGCTACTTATCAGGGCACTTCACCCCTCCACTTT
TRBV7-2	-	TRBJ2-2	-	CASSPWGAGELFF	TGTGCCAGCAGCCCCTGGGGGGCCGGGGAGCTGTTTTTT
TRBV7-9	-	TRBJ2-5	-	CASSLGVLGTQYF	TGTGCCAGCAGCTTAGGTGTCCTGGGGACCCAGTACTTC
TRBV7-2	-	TRBJ2-7	many	CASSQDPNYEQYF	TGTGCCAGCAGCCAGGACCCTAACTACGAGCAGTACTTC
TRBV29-1	-	TRBJ2-7	-	CSVAYGSSYEQYF	TGCAGCGTTGCTTACGGGTCCTCCTACGAGCAGTACTTC
TRBV5-1	-	TRBJ2-2	-	CASSRQASGELFF	TGCGCCAGCAGTCGACAGGCTAGCGGGGAGCTGTTTTTT
TRBV29-1	-	TRBJ2-7	once	CSYRYRLGQYF	TGCAGTTATCGGTACAGACTCGGGCAGTACTTC
TRBV7-3	-	TRBJ1-1	-	CASSPPMGGRGSTEAFF	TGTGCCAGCTCACCCCCCATGGGGGGGCGAGGTAGCACTGAAGCTTTCTTT
TRBV20-1	-	TRBJ2-3	-	CSARDPGGTDTQYF	TGCAGTGCTAGAGATCCAGGAGGCACAGATACGCAGTATTTT
TRBV11-2	-	TRBJ1-2	once	CASRAALGLANTF	TGTGCCAGCAGAGCCGCCTTGGGACTAGCGAACACCTTC
TRBV15	TRBD1	TRBJ2-2	-	CATSTSGQGANGGELFF	TGTGCCACCAGCACTTCGGGACAGGGGGCAAATGGCGGGGAGCTGTTTTTT
TRBV5-1	TRBD2	TRBJ2-7	many	CASSPKSGLPHYEQYF	TGCGCCAGCAGCCCCAAGTCGGGACTACCACACTACGAGCAGTACTTC
TRBV29-1	TRBD2	TRBJ2-7	many	CSVASGRGPYEQYF	TGCAGCGTTGCCAGCGGGAGGGGACCCTACGAGCAGTACTTC
TRBV2	TRBD2	TRBJ2-4	-	CASSNSGRAKNIQYF	TGTGCCAGCAGCAATAGCGGGAGAGCCAAAAACATTCAGTACTTC
TRBV29-1	-	TRBJ2-7	many	CSVEDSAGPSYEQYF	TGCAGCGTTGAAGATAGTGCGGGGCCGTCCTACGAGCAGTACTTC
TRBV15	-	TRBJ1-2	-	CATSSERTVLGYTF	TGTGCCACCAGCAGTGAAAGGACAGTCTTAGGCTACACCTTC
TRBV19	-	TRBJ1-4	many	CASQRGREKLFF	TGTGCCAGTCAGCGGGGTAGGGAAAAACTGTTTTTT
TRBV10-3	-	TRBJ2-2	many	CAISGRAPPNTGELFF	TGTGCCATCTCGGGCAGGGCCCCCCCGAACACCGGGGAGCTGTTTTTT
TRBV13	-	TRBJ2-7	many	CASSLNPEGRWQYF	TGTGCCAGCAGCTTAAACCCCGAAGGCAGGTGGCAGTACTTC
TRBV7-2	TRBD1	TRBJ1-2	many	CASSLQGAGGYTF	TGTGCCAGCAGCTTACAGGGGGCGGGTGGCTACACCTTC
TRBV6-1	-	TRBJ2-2	many	CASTLGTYHTGELFF	TGTGCCAGCACCCTGGGGACCTACCACACCGGGGAGCTGTTTTTT
TRBV10-3	-	TRBJ1-1	-	CAISDYSGKTTNTEAFF	TGTGCCATCAGTGACTATAGCGGGAAGACAACGAACACTGAAGCTTTCTTT
TRBV12-3/TRBV12-4	TRBD2	TRBJ2-1	-	CASSDTGTRVYNEQFF	TGTGCCAGCAGCGATACCGGGACTAGAGTCTACAATGAGCAGTTCTTC
TRBV10-3	TRBD1	TRBJ1-1	-	CAISTGQDFTEAFF	TGTGCCATCAGTACGGGACAGGACTTCACTGAAGCTTTCTTT
TRBV24-1	-	TRBJ2-5	-	CATSGGTLQETQYF	TGTGCCACCAGTGGTGGGACGCTTCAAGAGACCCAGTACTTC
TRBV12-3/TRBV12-4	TRBD1	TRBJ2-7	-	CASSAMGQGAYEQYF	TGTGCCAGCAGCGCCATGGGACAGGGGGCCTACGAGCAGTACTTC
TRBV19	TRBD1	TRBJ1-6	many	CASSGQGSPLHF	TGTGCCAGTAGTGGACAGGGTTCACCCCTCCACTTT
TRBV29-1	-	TRBJ2-7	-	CSVVKEDLNEQYF	TGCAGCGTTGTGAAAGAGGACCTGAACGAGCAGTACTTC
TRBV7-9	TRBD1	TRBJ1-2	-	CASSARARGGDGYTF	TGTGCCAGCAGTGCTAGAGCTCGAGGGGGCGATGGCTACACCTTC
TRBV20-1	TRBD2	TRBJ2-1	-	CMSAGGMDEQFF	TGCATGAGTGCGGGAGGGATGGATGAGCAGTTCTTC
TRBV20-1	-	TRBJ1-5	few	CSARAQVNSNQPQHF	TGCAGTGCTAGAGCCCAAGTGAATAGCAATCAGCCCCAGCATTTT
TRBV5-1	-	TRBJ1-1	few	CASSLYGGGGTEAFF	TGCGCCAGCAGCTTGTATGGGGGGGGGGGCACTGAAGCTTTCTTT
TRBV10-3	TRBD1	TRBJ1-3	-	CAISESGGTGNTIYF	TGTGCCATCAGTGAGTCAGGGGGCACTGGAAACACCATATATTTT
TRBV3-1	TRBD1	TRBJ2-7	few	CASKTGGTYEQYF	TGTGCCAGCAAGACAGGGGGCACCTACGAGCAGTACTTC
TRBV5-4	TRBD2	TRBJ2-2	many	CASSQSGRYTGELFF	TGTGCCAGCAGTCAAAGCGGGAGATACACCGGGGAGCTGTTTTTT
TRBV6-6	-	TRBJ1-5	many	CASNPSRMGDQPQHF	TGTGCCAGCAACCCCTCTCGTATGGGGGATCAGCCCCAGCATTTT
TRBV5-1	TRBD2	TRBJ2-7	-	CASSLDLAGGIRNEQYF	TGCGCCAGCAGCTTGGACTTGGCGGGAGGTATTAGAAATGAGCAGTACTTC
TRBV20-1	-	TRBJ1-5	once	CSAKTSNSNQPQHF	TGCAGTGCCAAGACAAGTAATAGCAATCAGCCCCAGCATTTT
TRBV10-3	TRBD2	TRBJ2-5	many	CAISDRTSGAWETQYF	TGTGCCATCAGTGATAGGACTAGCGGGGCCTGGGAGACCCAGTACTTC
TRBV24-1	-	TRBJ2-5	few	CATSDRRAETQYF	TGTGCCACCAGTGACCGCAGGGCAGAGACCCAGTACTTC
TRBV4-1	-	TRBJ2-7	many	CASSQVRQEDEQYF	TGCGCCAGCAGCCAAGTTAGACAGGAGGACGAGCAGTACTTC
TRBV2	-	TRBJ2-6	many	CASSVFPGANVLTF	TGTGCCAGCAGTGTCTTTCCGGGGGCCAACGTCCTGACTTTC
TRBV15	-	TRBJ2-7	-	CAAAGPRYEQYF	TGTGCCGCGGCGGGACCGCGCTACGAGCAGTACTTC
TRBV7-9	-	TRBJ1-6	many	CASSPLRGTEAPLHF	TGTGCCAGCAGCCCCCTCCGGGGGACCGAGGCACCCCTCCACTTT
TRBV7-2	-	TRBJ2-7	many	CASSPVQGPYEQYF	TGTGCCAGCAGCCCAGTTCAGGGACCCTACGAGCAGTACTTC
TRBV7-6	-	TRBJ2-7	-	CASSSPWTEQYF	TGTGCCAGCAGCTCCCCGTGGACGGAGCAGTACTTC